This TCR beta chain is drawn from a study of blood T cells in healthy people across ages. Next came a second PCR, run for about 7 to 12 cycles, which used a sample-barcoded 5' primer along with a J-beta primer mix. TCRdb itself ran the 5' RACE reads through MiXCR, one entry per CDR3 protein. The sample includes under 2 million distinct CDR3 sequences, about 31% of them seen just once. Notes on the study in general: Naive T cell percentage by flow cytometry tracked strongly with beta diversity. Those diversity estimates obtained from one million T cells were thought to be underestimates. Across the age range, TCR beta diversity per million T cells fell in a roughly linear way. The unknown donor CMV status may have confounded expanded clonotype changes.

The CDR3 spans 15 residues. The germline V gene has CDR1 SQVTM and CDR2 ANQGSEA. V lost 4 bases to trimming and J lost 0 bases; unmatched junction nucleotides: 3. This clonotype was detected many times. Its antigen remains unknown. Sequencing was carried out using blood. The chain uses TRBV29-1 and TRBJ2-1, with 10 bases matching TRBD2. This clonotype originated in a woman in her twenties or thirties in good health. The CDR3 DNA sequence: TGCAGCGTTGTCCTAGCGGGAGTCTCCTACAATGAGCAGTTCTTC. As protein: CSVVLAGVSYNEQFF.